The rows below give T cell receptor beta chains drawn from one sample of a study of T cell responses to AZD1222 COVID-19 vaccine. TCRdb keeps only in-frame clones here, not all; method: immunoSEQ multiplex PCR. Of approximately 130,000 clones in the sample, over 90% were seen once. The material was peripheral blood, obtained on day 0 of AZD1222 vaccination. The receptor set was obtained from an adult in good health. CDR3s include the opening cysteine and the closing phenylalanine or tryptophan. A D gene is named only where the DNA matches it firmly. Clone size is given for some rows only: seen once, a few or many times, or a class if the clone is expanded.

V: TRBV18; J: TRBJ1-1; size: .; D: .; DNA: TGTGCCAGCTCACCACGGGGCGGATCCGACCCTGAAGCTTTCTTT; CDR3: CASSPRGGSDPEAFF
V: TRBV10-3; J: TRBJ2-7; size: once; D: .; DNA: TGTGCCATCAGTGACCCGGACGGACTGAGCTCCTACGAGCAGTACTTC; CDR3: CAISDPDGLSSYEQYF
V: TRBV7-2; J: TRBJ2-3; size: .; D: .; DNA: TGTGCCAGCAGCTTCGTCAAGGGGCTAGATACGCAGTATTTT; CDR3: CASSFVKGLDTQYF
V: TRBV19; J: TRBJ1-5; size: .; D: TRBD1; DNA: TGTGCCAGTAGTCCGGGTACAGGGGAGCAGCCCCAGCATTTT; CDR3: CASSPGTGEQPQHF
V: TRBV19; J: TRBJ2-7; size: .; D: .; DNA: TGTGCCAGTAGTACGACAGGGCGGGGCTACGAGCAGTACTTC; CDR3: CASSTTGRGYEQYF
V: TRBV6-5; J: TRBJ1-2; size: .; D: .; DNA: TGTGCCAGCATTCCAGGACACCTTATAGATGGCTACACCTTC; CDR3: CASIPGHLIDGYTF
V: TRBV5-1; J: TRBJ1-5; size: .; D: .; DNA: TGCGCCAGCAGCTTAGGACAGAATCAGCCCCAGCATTTT; CDR3: CASSLGQNQPQHF
V: TRBV2; J: TRBJ2-2; size: .; D: .; DNA: TGTGCCAGCAGTAGGGGACCTTCCTACGCGGAGCTGTTTTTT; CDR3: CASSRGPSYAELFF
V: TRBV6-5; J: TRBJ1-2; size: .; D: .; DNA: TGTGCCACCACAAGTGGCGGGCGCAAGTATGGCTACACCTTC; CDR3: CATTSGGRKYGYTF
V: TRBV12-5; J: TRBJ1-1; size: .; D: .; DNA: TGTGCTAGTGCTTTTGGGTGGTCGGTTCAGAACACTGAAGCTTTCTTT; CDR3: CASAFGWSVQNTEAFF
V: TRBV6-5; J: TRBJ1-6; size: .; D: TRBD1; DNA: TGTGCTACTCGAGGACAGGGCGTAATGGCACCCCTCCACTTT; CDR3: CATRGQGVMAPLHF
V: TRBV19; J: TRBJ1-3; size: .; D: .; DNA: TGTGCCAGTAGGCTGGGATCTACGGACACCATATATTTT; CDR3: CASRLGSTDTIYF
V: TRBV4-2; J: TRBJ1-2; size: .; D: .; DNA: TGTGCCAGCAGCCAAATCGCGGTGGTTTTGAGTGGCTACACCTTC; CDR3: CASSQIAVVLSGYTF
V: TRBV7-9; J: TRBJ1-1; size: few; D: .; DNA: TGTGCCAGCAGAACCCCATCCGGGACAAAGAACACTGAAGCTTTCTTT; CDR3: CASRTPSGTKNTEAFF
V: TRBV19; J: TRBJ2-7; size: .; D: .; DNA: TGTGCCAGTAGGGACCTCGAACGGGAGTACGAGCAGTACTTC; CDR3: CASRDLEREYEQYF